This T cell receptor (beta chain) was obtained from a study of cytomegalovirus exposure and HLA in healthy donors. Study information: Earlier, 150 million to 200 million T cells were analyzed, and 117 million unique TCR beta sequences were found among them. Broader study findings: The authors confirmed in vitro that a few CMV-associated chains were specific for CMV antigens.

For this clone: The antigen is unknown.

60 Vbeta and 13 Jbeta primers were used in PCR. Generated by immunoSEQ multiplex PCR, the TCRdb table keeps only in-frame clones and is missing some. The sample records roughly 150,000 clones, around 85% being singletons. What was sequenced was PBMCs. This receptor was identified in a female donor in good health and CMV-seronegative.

CDR3 in amino acids: CASSPGGDRVNYEQYF. For the CDR3, the DNA is TGTGCCAGCAGCCCCGGTGGGGACAGGGTGAACTACGAGCAGTACTTC. The chain combines TRBV14 with TRBJ2-7; TRBD1 agrees at 9 bases. V trimming: 4 bases; J trimming: 3 bases; junction bases outside the gene matches: 10. The CDR3 is 16 amino acids. Germline V lookup: CDR1 SGHDN, CDR2 FVKESK. Variable domain in full (rest from reference TRBV14 and TRBJ2-7): EAGVTQFPSHSVIEKGQTVTLRCDPISGHDNLYWYRRVMGKEIKFLLHFVKESKQDESGMPNNRFLAERTGGTYSTLKVQPAELEDSGVYFCASSPGGDRVNYEQYFGPGTRLTVT.